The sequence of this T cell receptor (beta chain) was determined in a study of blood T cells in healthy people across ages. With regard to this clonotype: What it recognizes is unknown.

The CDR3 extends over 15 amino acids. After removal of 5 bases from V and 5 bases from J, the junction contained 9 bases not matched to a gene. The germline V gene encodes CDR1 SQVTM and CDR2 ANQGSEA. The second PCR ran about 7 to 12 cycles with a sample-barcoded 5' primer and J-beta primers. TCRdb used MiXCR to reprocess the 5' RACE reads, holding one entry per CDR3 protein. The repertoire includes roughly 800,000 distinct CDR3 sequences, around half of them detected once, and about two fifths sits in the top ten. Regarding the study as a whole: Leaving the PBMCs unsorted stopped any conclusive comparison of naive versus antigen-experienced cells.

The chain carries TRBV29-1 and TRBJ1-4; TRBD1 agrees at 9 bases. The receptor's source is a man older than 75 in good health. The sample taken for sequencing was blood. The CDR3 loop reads CSVQWGQGLNEKLFF. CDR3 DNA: TGCAGCGTTCAATGGGGACAGGGACTAAATGAAAAACTGTTTTTT. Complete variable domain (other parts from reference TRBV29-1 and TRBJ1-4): SAVISQKPSRDICQRGTSLTIQCQVDSQVTMMFWYRQQPGQSLTLIATANQGSEATYESGFVIDKFPISRPNLTFSTLTVSNMSPEDSSIYLCSVQWGQGLNEKLFFGSGTQLSVL.